Listed below are T cell receptor beta chains from one sample, sequenced in a study of blood T cell repertoires in COVID-19. The assay was immunoSEQ multiplex PCR, and TCRdb's table has in-frame clones only and misses some. The table lists 250,000 to 350,000 clones, 85% of them singletons. Sequenced input: PBMCs or T cells enriched from blood (not recorded which). These receptors were taken from a woman between 50 and 59 years old who had recovered from COVID-19. Both conserved end residues are part of each CDR3. The order of the fields is clone size, J gene, D gene, V gene, CDR3 protein, CDR3 DNA. D genes are given only for firm matches. Clone size is given for some rows only: seen once, a few or many times, or a class if the clone is expanded.

NA,TRBJ1-5,NA,TRBV6-6,CASTADSTHVQPQHF,TGTGCCAGCACCGCGGACAGCACCCATGTCCAGCCCCAGCATTTT
NA,TRBJ2-7,NA,TRBV27,CASSNPPYLEQYF,TGTGCCAGCAGTAATCCCCCCTACCTCGAGCAGTACTTC
NA,TRBJ2-7,NA,TRBV7-9,CASSTQAAMNYEQYF,TGTGCCAGCAGCACCCAAGCGGCGATGAACTACGAGCAGTACTTC
NA,TRBJ1-1,NA,TRBV2,CASRIGQGGTEAFF,TGTGCCAGCAGAATAGGTCAGGGTGGGACTGAAGCTTTCTTT
NA,TRBJ2-7,NA,TRBV2,CASSNGGLSYEQYF,TGTGCCAGCAGCAACGGGGGACTCTCCTACGAGCAGTACTTC
NA,TRBJ1-1,NA,TRBV18,CASREQGDTEAFF,TGTGCCAGCCGAGAACAGGGTGACACTGAAGCTTTCTTT
NA,TRBJ2-1,TRBD1,TRBV6-2/TRBV6-3,CASSIRGLDNEQFF,TGTGCCAGCAGCATCAGGGGGCTGGACAATGAGCAGTTCTTC
NA,TRBJ1-2,TRBD1,TRBV25-1,CASTPTGVEGGYTF,TGTGCCAGCACCCCGACAGGGGTTGAGGGTGGCTACACCTTC
NA,TRBJ1-3,NA,TRBV29-1,CSGGITQGAGNTIYF,TGCAGCGGCGGGATCACGCAGGGTGCTGGAAACACCATATATTTT
once,TRBJ2-3,TRBD2,TRBV27,CASSLSPHAGEIPSTDTQYF,TGTGCCAGCAGTTTATCTCCCCATGCGGGAGAGATCCCTAGCACAGATACGCAGTATTTT
few,TRBJ2-1,TRBD1,TRBV5-1,CASSRDRVGYNEQFF,TGCGCCAGCAGCCGCGACAGGGTGGGCTACAATGAGCAGTTCTTC
NA,TRBJ2-7,NA,TRBV19,CASSINPRDEQYF,TGTGCCAGTAGTATAAACCCCAGGGACGAGCAGTACTTC
NA,TRBJ2-7,TRBD2,TRBV18,CASSLSPLTGGSYEQYF,TGTGCCAGCTCCCTCTCACCCCTCACGGGGGGTTCCTACGAGCAGTACTTC
NA,TRBJ1-1,NA,TRBV30,CAWNPVATNTEAFF,TGTGCCTGGAACCCGGTAGCAACGAACACTGAAGCTTTCTTT
NA,TRBJ2-3,NA,TRBV7-2,CASSLGSPGADTQYF,TGTGCCAGCAGCTTAGGATCGCCCGGAGCAGATACGCAGTATTTT
NA,TRBJ2-1,TRBD2,TRBV12-3/TRBV12-4,CATQRGGNNEQFF,TGTGCCACCCAGCGGGGGGGTAACAATGAGCAGTTCTTC
NA,TRBJ1-4,TRBD1,TRBV7-9,CASSLAQGAKLFF,TGTGCCAGCAGCTTAGCGCAGGGGGCAAAACTGTTTTTT
NA,TRBJ2-7,NA,TRBV14,CASSQVIGIVGEQYF,TGTGCCAGCAGCCAAGTGATCGGGATAGTCGGCGAGCAGTACTTC
few,TRBJ1-5,NA,TRBV29-1,CSVGEMNQPQHF,TGCAGCGTCGGGGAGATGAATCAGCCCCAGCATTTT
few,TRBJ1-6,TRBD1,TRBV5-1,CASSLDGTANNSPLHF,TGCGCCAGCAGCTTGGATGGGACAGCCAATAATTCACCCCTCCACTTT
NA,TRBJ2-3,NA,TRBV7-3,CASSGRTRDTQYF,TGTGCCAGCAGCGGCAGGACAAGAGATACGCAGTATTTT
NA,TRBJ2-7,TRBD2,TRBV20-1,CSASSDFGGRSYEQYF,TGCAGTGCTAGTTCCGATTTTGGCGGGAGGTCCTACGAGCAGTACTTC
once,TRBJ1-2,TRBD1,TRBV30,CAWSSQGMDYGYTF,TGTGCCTGGAGTTCACAGGGGATGGACTATGGCTACACCTTC
NA,TRBJ2-7,NA,TRBV12-3/TRBV12-4,CASSREYEQYF,TGTGCCAGCAGCCGAGAGTACGAGCAGTACTTC
NA,TRBJ1-4,NA,TRBV11-2,CASSLDEGAEKLFF,TGTGCCAGCAGCTTAGACGAGGGTGCCGAAAAACTGTTTTTT
NA,TRBJ2-1,TRBD2,TRBV10-1,CASSDPSGTSGSKQFF,TGCGCCAGCAGTGACCCCTCCGGGACTAGCGGGAGTAAGCAGTTCTTC
NA,TRBJ1-5,NA,TRBV5-5,CASSLGQVNSNQPQHF,TGTGCCAGCAGCTTGGGTCAGGTGAATAGCAATCAGCCCCAGCATTTT
NA,TRBJ2-1,TRBD2,TRBV5-1,CASSLVGGNYNEQFF,TGCGCCAGCAGCTTGGTCGGGGGGAACTACAATGAGCAGTTCTTC
few,TRBJ2-1,NA,TRBV9,CASSVRSNYNEQFF,TGTGCCAGCAGCGTTCGGAGTAACTACAATGAGCAGTTCTTC
NA,TRBJ1-1,TRBD1,TRBV5-1,CASSNSPGQGRGLANTEAFF,TGCGCCAGCAGCAACTCGCCGGGACAGGGGCGCGGGTTGGCGAACACTGAAGCTTTCTTT
few,TRBJ2-1,NA,TRBV5-6,CASSRPGGEEQFF,TGTGCCAGCAGCCGGCCCGGAGGGGAGGAGCAGTTCTTC
NA,TRBJ2-2,NA,TRBV27,CASSLSAGTGELFF,TGTGCCAGCAGTTTATCGGCGGGAACCGGGGAGCTGTTTTTT
few,TRBJ1-2,TRBD1,TRBV6-1,CASSEAGGANYGYTF,TGTGCCAGCAGTGAGGCAGGGGGCGCTAACTATGGCTACACCTTC
once,TRBJ1-2,TRBD1,TRBV18,CASSPKIGGGHVYGYTF,TGTGCCAGCTCACCAAAGATTGGAGGGGGCCACGTCTATGGCTACACCTTC
NA,TRBJ2-5,TRBD1,TRBV7-8,CASSDPDRPEETQYF,TGTGCCAGCAGCGATCCGGACAGGCCCGAGGAGACCCAGTACTTC
NA,TRBJ1-5,NA,TRBV6-5,CASSQFDSSNQPQHF,TGTGCCAGCAGTCAATTTGACAGTAGCAATCAGCCCCAGCATTTT
NA,TRBJ1-2,TRBD1,TRBV6-5,CATIGQGNYGYTF,TGTGCCACCATCGGACAGGGGAACTATGGCTACACCTTC
once,TRBJ1-2,TRBD1,TRBV9,CASQGQGYGYTF,TGTGCCAGCCAGGGACAGGGATATGGCTACACCTTC
NA,TRBJ2-7,TRBD2,TRBV27,CASGELGRLSYEQYF,TGTGCCAGCGGCGAACTCGGGAGGCTCTCCTACGAGCAGTACTTC
NA,TRBJ1-6,TRBD1,TRBV3-1/TRBV3-2,CASSFPGQPYNSPLHF,TGTGCCAGCAGTTTCCCGGGACAGCCATATAATTCACCCCTCCACTTT
once,TRBJ2-1,NA,TRBV9,CASSVEDLSGYEQFF,TGTGCCAGCAGCGTAGAGGATCTAAGCGGGTATGAGCAGTTCTTC
NA,TRBJ1-2,NA,TRBV19,CASSTPTGPVYGYTF,TGTGCCAGTAGTACTCCGACAGGCCCCGTCTACGGCTACACCTTC
NA,TRBJ2-7,NA,TRBV3-1/TRBV3-2,CASSSISSRSYEQYF,TGTGCCAGCAGCTCTATTTCGAGCCGTTCCTACGAGCAGTACTTC
NA,TRBJ2-5,TRBD1,TRBV24-1,CATSEGARETQYF,TGTGCCACCAGCGAGGGGGCAAGGGAGACCCAGTACTTC
NA,TRBJ1-1,NA,TRBV28,CASSFMRKNTEAFF,TGTGCCAGCAGTTTCATGAGGAAGAACACTGAAGCTTTCTTT
NA,TRBJ2-1,NA,TRBV6-1,CASSEGVGAAYNEQFF,TGTGCCAGCAGTGAAGGTGTGGGGGCCGCCTACAATGAGCAGTTCTTC
NA,TRBJ2-7,NA,TRBV28,CASSTDSYEQYF,TGTGCCAGCAGTACAGATTCCTACGAGCAGTACTTC
NA,TRBJ1-5,NA,TRBV18,CASSSYTDQPQHF,TGTGCCAGCTCAAGCTATACAGATCAGCCCCAGCATTTT
NA,TRBJ1-3,NA,TRBV14,CASSQGRNSGNTIYF,TGTGCCAGCAGCCAAGGCAGGAACTCTGGAAACACCATATATTTT
NA,TRBJ1-1,NA,TRBV6-5,CASTPPGGRIAEAFF,TGTGCCAGCACCCCCCCGGGGGGGAGGATAGCTGAAGCTTTCTTT
NA,TRBJ1-4,NA,TRBV12-5,CASGLEAGVNEKLFF,TGTGCTAGTGGTTTGGAAGCAGGGGTAAACGAAAAACTGTTTTTT
NA,TRBJ1-4,NA,TRBV19,CASRSGGVGEKLFF,TGTGCCAGTCGTTCGGGGGGCGTTGGTGAAAAACTGTTTTTT